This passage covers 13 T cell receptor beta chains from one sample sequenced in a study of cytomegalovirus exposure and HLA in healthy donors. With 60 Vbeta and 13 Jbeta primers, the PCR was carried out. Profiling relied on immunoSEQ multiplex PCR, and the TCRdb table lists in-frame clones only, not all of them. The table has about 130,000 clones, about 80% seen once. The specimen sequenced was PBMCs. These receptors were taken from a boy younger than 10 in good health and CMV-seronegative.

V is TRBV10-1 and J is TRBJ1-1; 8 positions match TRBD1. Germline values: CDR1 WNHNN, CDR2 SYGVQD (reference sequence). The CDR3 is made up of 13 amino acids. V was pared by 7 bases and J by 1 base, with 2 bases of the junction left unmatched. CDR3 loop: CASKQGGNTEAFF. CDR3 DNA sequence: TGCGCCAGCAAACAGGGGGGGAACACTGAAGCTTTCTTT.

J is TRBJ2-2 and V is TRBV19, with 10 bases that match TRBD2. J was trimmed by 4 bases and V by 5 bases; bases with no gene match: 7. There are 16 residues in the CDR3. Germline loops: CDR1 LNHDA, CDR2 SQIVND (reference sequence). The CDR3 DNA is TGTGCCAGTAGTGGGCTAGCGGGGGACACCACCGGGGAGCTGTTTTTT. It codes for CASSGLAGDTTGELFF. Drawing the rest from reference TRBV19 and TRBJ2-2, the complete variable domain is DGGITQSPKYLFRKEGQNVTLSCEQNLNHDAMYWYRQDPGQGLRLIYYSQIVNDFQKGDIAEGYSVSREKKESFPLTVTSAQKNPTAFYLCASSGLAGDTTGELFFGEGSRLTVL.

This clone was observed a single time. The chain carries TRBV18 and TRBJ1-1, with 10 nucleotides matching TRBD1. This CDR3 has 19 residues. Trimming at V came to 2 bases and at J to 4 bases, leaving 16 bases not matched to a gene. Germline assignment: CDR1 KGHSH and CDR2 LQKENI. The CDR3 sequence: CASSPSIPPRDRGGTEAFF. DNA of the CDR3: TGTGCCAGCTCACCATCGATCCCCCCCCGGGACAGGGGAGGCACTGAAGCTTTCTTT. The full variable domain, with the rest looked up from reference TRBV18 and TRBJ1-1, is NAGVMQNPRHLVRRRGQEARLRCSPMKGHSHVYWYRQLPEEGLKFMVYLQKENIIDESGMPKERFSAEFPKEGPSILRIQQVVRGDSAAYFCASSPSIPPRDRGGTEAFFGQGTRLTVV.

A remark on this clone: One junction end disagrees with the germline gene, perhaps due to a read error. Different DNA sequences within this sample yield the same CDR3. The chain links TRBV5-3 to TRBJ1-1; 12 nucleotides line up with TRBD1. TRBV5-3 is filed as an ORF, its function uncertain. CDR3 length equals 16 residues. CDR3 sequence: CARSLPGQGADTEAFF. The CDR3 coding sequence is TGCGCCAGAAGCTTACCGGGACAGGGGGCGGACACTGAAGCTTTCTTT.

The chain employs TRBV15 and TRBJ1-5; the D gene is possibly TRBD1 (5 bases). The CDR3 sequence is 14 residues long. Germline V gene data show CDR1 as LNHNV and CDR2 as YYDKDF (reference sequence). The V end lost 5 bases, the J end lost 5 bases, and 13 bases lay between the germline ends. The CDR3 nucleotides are TGTGCCACCAGCGACGACAGCGAATATCAGCCCCAGCATTTT. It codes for CATSDDSEYQPQHF. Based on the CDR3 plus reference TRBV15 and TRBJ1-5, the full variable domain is DAMVIQNPRYQVTQFGKPVTLSCSQTLNHNVMYWYQQKSSQAPKLLFHYYDKDFNNEADTPDNFQSRRPNTSFCFLDIRSPGLGDTAMYLCATSDDSEYQPQHFGDGTRLSIL.

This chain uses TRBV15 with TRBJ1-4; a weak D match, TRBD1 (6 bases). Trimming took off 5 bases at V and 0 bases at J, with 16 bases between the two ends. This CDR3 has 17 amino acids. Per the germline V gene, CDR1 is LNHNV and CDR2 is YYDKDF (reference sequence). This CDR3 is CATSGAPPGATNEKLFF. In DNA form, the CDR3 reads TGTGCCACCAGCGGAGCCCCCCCAGGGGCAACTAATGAAAAACTGTTTTTT.

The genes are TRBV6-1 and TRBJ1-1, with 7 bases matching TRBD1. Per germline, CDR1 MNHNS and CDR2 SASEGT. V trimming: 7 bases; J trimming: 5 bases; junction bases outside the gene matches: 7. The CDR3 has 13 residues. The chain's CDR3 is CASNGQVGTEAFF. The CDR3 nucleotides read TGTGCCAGCAACGGACAGGTGGGGACTGAAGCTTTCTTT.

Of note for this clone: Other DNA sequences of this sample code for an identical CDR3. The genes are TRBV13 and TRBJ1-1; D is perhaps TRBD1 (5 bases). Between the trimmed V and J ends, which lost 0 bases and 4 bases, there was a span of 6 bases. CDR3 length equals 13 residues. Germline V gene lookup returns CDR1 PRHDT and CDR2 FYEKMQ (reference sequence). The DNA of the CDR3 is TGTGCCAGCAGCTTAGGCGGGGGCACTGAAGCTTTCTTT. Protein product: CASSLGGGTEAFF.

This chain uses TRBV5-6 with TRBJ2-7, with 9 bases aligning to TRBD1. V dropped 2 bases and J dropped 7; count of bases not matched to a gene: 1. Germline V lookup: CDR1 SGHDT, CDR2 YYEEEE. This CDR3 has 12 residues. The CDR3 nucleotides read TGTGCCAGCAGCTTTGGGACAGGGGAGCAGTACGTC. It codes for CASSFGTGEQYV.

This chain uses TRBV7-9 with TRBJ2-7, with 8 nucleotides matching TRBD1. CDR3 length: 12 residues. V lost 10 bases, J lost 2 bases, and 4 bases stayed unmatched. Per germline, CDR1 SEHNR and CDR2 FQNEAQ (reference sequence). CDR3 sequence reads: CAIGQGPYEQYF. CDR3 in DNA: TGTGCCATCGGACAGGGTCCCTACGAGCAGTACTTC. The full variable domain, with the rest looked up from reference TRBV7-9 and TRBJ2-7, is DTGVSQNPRHKITKRGQNVTFRCDPISEHNRLYWYRQTLGQGPEFLTYFQNEAQLEKSRLLSDRFSAERPKGSFSTLEIQRTEQGDSAMYLCAIGQGPYEQYFGPGTRLTVT.

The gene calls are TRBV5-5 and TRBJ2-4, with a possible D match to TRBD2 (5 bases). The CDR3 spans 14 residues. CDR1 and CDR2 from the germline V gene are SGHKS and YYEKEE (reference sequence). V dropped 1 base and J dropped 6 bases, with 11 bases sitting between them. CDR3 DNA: TGTGCCAGCAGCTTGATCGGGGATGTAAACATTCAGTACTTC. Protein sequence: CASSLIGDVNIQYF.

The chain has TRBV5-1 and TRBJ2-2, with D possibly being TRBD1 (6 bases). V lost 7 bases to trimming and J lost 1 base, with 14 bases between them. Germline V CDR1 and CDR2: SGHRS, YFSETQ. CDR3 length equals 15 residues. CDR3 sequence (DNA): TGCGCCAGCTTTTTATTGGACAGGAACACCGGGGAGCTGTTTTTT. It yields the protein CASFLLDRNTGELFF.

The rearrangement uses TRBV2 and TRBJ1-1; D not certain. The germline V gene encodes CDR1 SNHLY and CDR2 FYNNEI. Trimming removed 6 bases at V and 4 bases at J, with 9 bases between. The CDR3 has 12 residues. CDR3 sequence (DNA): TGTGCCAGCAGAGCTTATCGCACTGAAGCTTTCTTT. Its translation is CASRAYRTEAFF.